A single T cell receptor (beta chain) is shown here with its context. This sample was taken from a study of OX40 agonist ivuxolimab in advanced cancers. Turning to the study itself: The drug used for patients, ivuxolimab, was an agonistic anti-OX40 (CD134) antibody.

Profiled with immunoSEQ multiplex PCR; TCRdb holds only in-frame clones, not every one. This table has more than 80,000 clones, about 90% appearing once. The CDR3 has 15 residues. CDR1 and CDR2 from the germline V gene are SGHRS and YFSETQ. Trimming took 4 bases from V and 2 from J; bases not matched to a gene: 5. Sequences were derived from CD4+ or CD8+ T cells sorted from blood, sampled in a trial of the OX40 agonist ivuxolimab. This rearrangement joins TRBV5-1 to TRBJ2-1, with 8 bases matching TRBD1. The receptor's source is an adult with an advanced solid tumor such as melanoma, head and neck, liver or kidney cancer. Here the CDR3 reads CASSPGQATYNEQFF. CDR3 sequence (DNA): TGCGCCAGCAGCCCGGGACAGGCTACCTACAATGAGCAGTTCTTC.